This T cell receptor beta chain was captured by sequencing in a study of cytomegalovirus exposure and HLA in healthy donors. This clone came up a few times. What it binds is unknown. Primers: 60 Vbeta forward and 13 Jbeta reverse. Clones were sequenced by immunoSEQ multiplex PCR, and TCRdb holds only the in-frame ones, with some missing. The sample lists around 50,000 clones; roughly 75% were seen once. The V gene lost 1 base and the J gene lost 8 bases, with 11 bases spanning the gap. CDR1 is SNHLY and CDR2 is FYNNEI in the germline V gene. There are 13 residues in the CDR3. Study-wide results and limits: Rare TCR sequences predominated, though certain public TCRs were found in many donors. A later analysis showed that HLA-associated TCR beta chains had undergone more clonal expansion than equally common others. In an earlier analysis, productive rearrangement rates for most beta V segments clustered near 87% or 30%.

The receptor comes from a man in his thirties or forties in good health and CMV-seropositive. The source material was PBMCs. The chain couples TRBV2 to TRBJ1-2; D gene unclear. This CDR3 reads CASSEEGVKGYTF. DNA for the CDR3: TGTGCCAGCAGTGAAGAGGGAGTAAAGGGCTACACCTTC.